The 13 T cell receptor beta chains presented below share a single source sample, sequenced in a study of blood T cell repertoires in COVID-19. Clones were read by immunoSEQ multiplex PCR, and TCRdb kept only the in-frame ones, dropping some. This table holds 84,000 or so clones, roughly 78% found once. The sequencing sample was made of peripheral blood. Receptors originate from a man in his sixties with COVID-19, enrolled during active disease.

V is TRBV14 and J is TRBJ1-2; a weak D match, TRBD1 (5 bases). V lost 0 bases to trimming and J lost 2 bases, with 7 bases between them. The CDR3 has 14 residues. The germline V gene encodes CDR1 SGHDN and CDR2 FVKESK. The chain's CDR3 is CASSQDRANYGYTF. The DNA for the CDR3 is TGTGCCAGCAGCCAAGACAGGGCCAACTATGGCTACACCTTC.

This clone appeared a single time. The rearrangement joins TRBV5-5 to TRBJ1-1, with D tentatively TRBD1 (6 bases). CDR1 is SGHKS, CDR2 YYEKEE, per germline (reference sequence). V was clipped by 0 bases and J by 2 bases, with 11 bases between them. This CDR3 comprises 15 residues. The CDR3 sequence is CASSLGQGRNTEAFF. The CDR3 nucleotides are TGTGCCAGCAGCTTGGGGCAGGGGAGAAACACTGAAGCTTTCTTT.

Written as DNA, the CDR3 is TGTGCCAGCAGTGAATATTGGGGGGGCGGAAACACCATATATTTT. Translated, it gives CASSEYWGGGNTIYF. The rearrangement uses TRBV25-1 and TRBJ1-3, with a weak D call TRBD1 (6 bases). The length of the CDR3 is 15 residues. The V end was cut by 0 bases, the J end by 4 bases, with 10 bases between. Germline loops: CDR1 MGHDK, CDR2 SYGVNS.

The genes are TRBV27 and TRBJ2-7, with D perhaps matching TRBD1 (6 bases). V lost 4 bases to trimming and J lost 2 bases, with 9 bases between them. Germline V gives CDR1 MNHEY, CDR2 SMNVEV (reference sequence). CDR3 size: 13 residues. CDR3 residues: CASSSTGPYEQYF. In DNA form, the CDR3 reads TGTGCCAGCAGTTCGACAGGACCCTACGAGCAGTACTTC.

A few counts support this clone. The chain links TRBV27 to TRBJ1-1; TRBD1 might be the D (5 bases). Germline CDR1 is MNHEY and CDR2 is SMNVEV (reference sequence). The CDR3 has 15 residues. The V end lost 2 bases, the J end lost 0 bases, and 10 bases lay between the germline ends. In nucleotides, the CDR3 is TGTGCCAGCAGTTTACAGGGTTTTATGAACACTGAAGCTTTCTTT. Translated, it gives CASSLQGFMNTEAFF.

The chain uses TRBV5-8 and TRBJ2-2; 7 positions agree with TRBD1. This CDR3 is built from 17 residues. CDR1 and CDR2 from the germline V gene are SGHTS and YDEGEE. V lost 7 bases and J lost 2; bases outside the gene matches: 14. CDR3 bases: TGTGCCAGCGGAATACAGGGGATGCGCCTTAACACCGGGGAGCTGTTTTTT. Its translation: CASGIQGMRLNTGELFF.

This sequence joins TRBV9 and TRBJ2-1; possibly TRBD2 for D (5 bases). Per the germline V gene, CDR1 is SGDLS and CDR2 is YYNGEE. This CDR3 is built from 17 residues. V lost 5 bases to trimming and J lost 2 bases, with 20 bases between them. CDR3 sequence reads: CASSDPKSSLAYNEQFF. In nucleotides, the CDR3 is TGTGCCAGCAGTGACCCTAAGTCTAGCCTCGCCTACAATGAGCAGTTCTTC.

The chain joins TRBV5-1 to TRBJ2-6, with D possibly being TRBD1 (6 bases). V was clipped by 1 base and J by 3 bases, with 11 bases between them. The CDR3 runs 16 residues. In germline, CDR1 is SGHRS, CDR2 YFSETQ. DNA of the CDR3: TGCGCCAGCAGCTTGCTAGGGGGTGGTGGGGCCAACGTCCTGACTTTC. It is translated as CASSLLGGGGANVLTF.

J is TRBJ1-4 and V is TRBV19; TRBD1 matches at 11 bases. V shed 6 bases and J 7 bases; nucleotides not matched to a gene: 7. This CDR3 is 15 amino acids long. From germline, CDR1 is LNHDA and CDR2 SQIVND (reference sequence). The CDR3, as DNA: TGTGCCAGTAGCGCCCGGGACAGGGGGATTGAAAAACTGTTTTTT. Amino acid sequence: CASSARDRGIEKLFF.

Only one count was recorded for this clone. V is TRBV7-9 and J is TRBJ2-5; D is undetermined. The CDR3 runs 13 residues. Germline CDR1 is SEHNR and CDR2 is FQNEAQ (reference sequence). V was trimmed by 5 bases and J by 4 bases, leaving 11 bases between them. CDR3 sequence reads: CASSRTSTETQYF. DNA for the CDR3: TGTGCCAGCAGCCGAACAAGTACAGAGACCCAGTACTTC.

The DNA of the CDR3 is TGTGCCAGCAGCCGGACAGGGAGCACAGATACGCAGTATTTT. This encodes CASSRTGSTDTQYF. The chain carries TRBV7-3 and TRBJ2-3, with 8 bases lining up with TRBD1. This CDR3 is built from 14 residues. Looked up from germline, CDR1 is SGHTA and CDR2 is FQGTGA. The V segment lost 5 bases and the J segment 0 bases; nucleotides outside the gene matches: 1.

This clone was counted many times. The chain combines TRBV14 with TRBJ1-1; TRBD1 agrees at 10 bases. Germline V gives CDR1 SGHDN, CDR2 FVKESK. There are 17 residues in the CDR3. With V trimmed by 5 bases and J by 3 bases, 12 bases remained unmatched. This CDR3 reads CASSGETGTGVDTEAFF. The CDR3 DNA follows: TGTGCCAGCAGCGGCGAGACCGGGACAGGGGTGGACACTGAAGCTTTCTTT. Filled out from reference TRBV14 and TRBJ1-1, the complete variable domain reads EAGVTQFPSHSVIEKGQTVTLRCDPISGHDNLYWYRRVMGKEIKFLLHFVKESKQDESGMPNNRFLAERTGGTYSTLKVQPAELEDSGVYFCASSGETGTGVDTEAFFGQGTRLTVV.

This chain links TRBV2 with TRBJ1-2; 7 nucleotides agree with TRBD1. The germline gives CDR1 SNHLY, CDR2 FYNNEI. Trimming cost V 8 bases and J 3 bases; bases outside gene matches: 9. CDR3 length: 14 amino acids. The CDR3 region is CASARQGFYYGYTF. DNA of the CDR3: TGTGCCAGCGCCCGACAGGGTTTTTACTATGGCTACACCTTC.